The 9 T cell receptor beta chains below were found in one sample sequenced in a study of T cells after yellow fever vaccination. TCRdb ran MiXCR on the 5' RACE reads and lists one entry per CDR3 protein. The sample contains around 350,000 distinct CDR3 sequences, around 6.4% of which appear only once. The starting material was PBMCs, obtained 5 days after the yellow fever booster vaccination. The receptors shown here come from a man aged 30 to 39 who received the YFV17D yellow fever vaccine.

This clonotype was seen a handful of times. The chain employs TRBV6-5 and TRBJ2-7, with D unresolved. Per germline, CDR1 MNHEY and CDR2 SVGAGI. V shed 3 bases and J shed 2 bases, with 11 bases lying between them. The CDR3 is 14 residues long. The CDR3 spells CASSYGSEPYEQYF. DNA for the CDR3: TGTGCCAGCAGTTATGGGTCAGAACCCTACGAGCAGTACTTC.

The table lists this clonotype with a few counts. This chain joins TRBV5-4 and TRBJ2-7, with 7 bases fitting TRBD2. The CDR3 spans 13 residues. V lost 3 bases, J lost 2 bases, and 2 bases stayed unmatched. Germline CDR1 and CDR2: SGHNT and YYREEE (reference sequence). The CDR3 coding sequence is TGTGCCAGCAGCTCGGGACTACCCTACGAGCAGTACTTC. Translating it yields CASSSGLPYEQYF.

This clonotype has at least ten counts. This CDR3 is CASSLAPGGELFF. CDR3 DNA sequence: TGCGCCAGCAGCTTGGCCCCCGGTGGGGAGCTGTTTTTT. The rearrangement joins TRBV5-1 to TRBJ2-2, with no clear D. V was clipped by 0 bases and J by 8 bases, with 8 bases between them. In germline, CDR1 is SGHRS, CDR2 YFSETQ. CDR3 length: 13 residues. The complete variable domain, with remaining parts taken from reference TRBV5-1 and TRBJ2-2, reads KAGVTQTPRYLIKTRGQQVTLSCSPISGHRSVSWYQQTPGQGLQFLFEYFSETQRNKGNFPGRFSGRQFSNSRSEMNVSTLELGDSALYLCASSLAPGGELFFGEGSRLTVL.

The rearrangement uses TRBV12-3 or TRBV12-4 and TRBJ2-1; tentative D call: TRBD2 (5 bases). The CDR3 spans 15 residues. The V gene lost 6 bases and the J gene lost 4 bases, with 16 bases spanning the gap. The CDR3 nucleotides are TGTGCCAGCAGCCCGGCGAGGGTCCAGTACAATGAGCAGTTCTTC. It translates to CASSPARVQYNEQFF.

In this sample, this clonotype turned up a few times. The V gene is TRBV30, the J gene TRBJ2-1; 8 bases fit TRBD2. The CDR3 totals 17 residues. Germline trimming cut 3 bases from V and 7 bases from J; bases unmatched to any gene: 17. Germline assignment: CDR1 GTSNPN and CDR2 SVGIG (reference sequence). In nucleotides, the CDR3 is TGTGCCTGGAGGCCTAATTTGAAGCGGGAGCTAGGAAATGAGCAGTTCTTC. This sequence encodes CAWRPNLKRELGNEQFF. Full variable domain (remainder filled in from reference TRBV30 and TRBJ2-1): SQTIHQWPATLVQPVGSPLSLECTVEGTSNPNLYWYRQAAGRGLQLLFYSVGIGQISSEVPQNLSASRPQDRQFILSSKKLLLSDSGFYLCAWRPNLKRELGNEQFFGPGTRLTVL.

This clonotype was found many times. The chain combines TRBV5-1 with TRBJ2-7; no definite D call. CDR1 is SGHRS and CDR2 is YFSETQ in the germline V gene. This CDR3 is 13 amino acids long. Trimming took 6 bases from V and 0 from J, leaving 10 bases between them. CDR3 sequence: CASTLDHSYEQYF. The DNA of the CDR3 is TGCGCCAGCACCCTTGACCACTCCTACGAGCAGTACTTC. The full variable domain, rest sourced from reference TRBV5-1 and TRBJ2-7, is KAGVTQTPRYLIKTRGQQVTLSCSPISGHRSVSWYQQTPGQGLQFLFEYFSETQRNKGNFPGRFSGRQFSNSRSEMNVSTLELGDSALYLCASTLDHSYEQYFGPGTRLTVT.

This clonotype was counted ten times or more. The CDR3 sequence: CASSLEASGYNEQFF. The DNA of the CDR3 is TGCGCCAGCAGCTTGGAGGCTAGCGGGTACAATGAGCAGTTCTTC. The gene calls are TRBV5-1 and TRBJ2-1; 8 bases map to TRBD2. The V gene end was trimmed by 0 bases and the J gene end by 4 bases; junction bases not matched to a gene: 3. The germline gives CDR1 SGHRS, CDR2 YFSETQ. The CDR3 is 15 residues long.

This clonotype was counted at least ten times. The DNA of the CDR3 is TGTGCCAGCAGCCAGATGGGGACCGGGGAGCTGTTTTTT. Amino acids: CASSQMGTGELFF. The chain has TRBV3-1 and TRBJ2-2; no clear D gene. The CDR3 length is 13 residues. CDR1 and CDR2 (germline): LGHDT, YNNKEL (reference sequence). Trimming left V 3 bases short and J 5 bases short, with 7 bases between.

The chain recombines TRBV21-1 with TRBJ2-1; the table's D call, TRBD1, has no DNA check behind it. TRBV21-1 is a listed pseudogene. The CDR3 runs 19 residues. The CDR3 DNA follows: TGTGCCAGCAGCAAAGGAGGAAACAGGGGGTGGCTCTCCTACAATGAGCAGTTCTTC. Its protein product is CASSKGGNRGWLSYNEQFF.